This T cell receptor beta chain was identified in a study of cytomegalovirus exposure and HLA in healthy donors. The study ran its PCR with 60 Vbeta and 13 Jbeta primers. Sequenced by immunoSEQ multiplex PCR; TCRdb stores in-frame clones only, minus some. In all, the sample yields 110,000 to 150,000 clones. The CDR3 contains 17 residues. Germline CDR1 and CDR2: MGHRA and YSYEKL. V was clipped by 0 bases and J by 14 bases, with 27 bases between them. The chain recombines TRBV4-1 with TRBJ2-3, with a possible D match to TRBD2 (7 bases). The sequencing input was PBMCs. The TCR comes from a man aged 40-55 years in good health and CMV-seronegative. CDR3 in amino acids: CASSQDFFGAGEGEGYF. DNA of the CDR3: TGCGCCAGCAGCCAAGATTTTTTTGGGGCAGGGGAGGGTGAGGGGTATTTT.